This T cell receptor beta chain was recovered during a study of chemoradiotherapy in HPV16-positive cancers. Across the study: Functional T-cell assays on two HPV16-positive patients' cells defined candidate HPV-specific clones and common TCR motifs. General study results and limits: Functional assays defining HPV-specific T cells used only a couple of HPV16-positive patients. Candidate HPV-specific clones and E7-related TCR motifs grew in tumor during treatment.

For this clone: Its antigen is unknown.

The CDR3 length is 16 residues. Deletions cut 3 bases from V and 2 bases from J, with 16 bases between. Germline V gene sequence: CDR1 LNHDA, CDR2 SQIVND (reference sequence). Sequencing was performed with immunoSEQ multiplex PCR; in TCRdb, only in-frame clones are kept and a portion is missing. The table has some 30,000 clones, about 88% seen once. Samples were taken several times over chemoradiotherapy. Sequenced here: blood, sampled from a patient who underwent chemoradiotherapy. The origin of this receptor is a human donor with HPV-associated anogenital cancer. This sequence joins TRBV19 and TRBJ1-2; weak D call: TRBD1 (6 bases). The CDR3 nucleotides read TGTGCCAGTAGTATGGAGGGGGGAACTGCAAACTATGGCTACACCTTC. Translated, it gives CASSMEGGTANYGYTF.